This T cell receptor (beta chain) was documented in a study of T cell responses to AZD1222 COVID-19 vaccine. Analysis merged second doses at about 4 or about 12 weeks. CDR3 length: 12 residues. The germline V gene has CDR1 SGHNT and CDR2 YYREEE (reference sequence). V was clipped by 1 base and J by 4 bases, with 6 bases between them. This clone was observed a single time. TCRdb keeps only in-frame clones here, not all; method: immunoSEQ multiplex PCR. This table holds 90,000 to 130,000 clones, about 94% found once. The sequencing here drew on peripheral blood, taken 28 days after the second AZD1222 dose. This clonotype was sampled from an adult who received the AZD1222 COVID-19 vaccine. This chain uses TRBV5-4 with TRBJ2-7; D not resolved. For the CDR3, the DNA is TGTGCCAGCAGCTTGCGATCTTACGAGCAGTACTTC. Translated: CASSLRSYEQYF. The full variable domain, in which reference TRBV5-4 and TRBJ2-7 provide the parts outside the CDR3, is ETGVTQSPTHLIKTRGQQVTLRCSSQSGHNTVSWYQQALGQGPQFIFQYYREEENGRGNFPPRFSGLQFPNYSSELNVNALELDDSALYLCASSLRSYEQYFGPGTRLTVT.